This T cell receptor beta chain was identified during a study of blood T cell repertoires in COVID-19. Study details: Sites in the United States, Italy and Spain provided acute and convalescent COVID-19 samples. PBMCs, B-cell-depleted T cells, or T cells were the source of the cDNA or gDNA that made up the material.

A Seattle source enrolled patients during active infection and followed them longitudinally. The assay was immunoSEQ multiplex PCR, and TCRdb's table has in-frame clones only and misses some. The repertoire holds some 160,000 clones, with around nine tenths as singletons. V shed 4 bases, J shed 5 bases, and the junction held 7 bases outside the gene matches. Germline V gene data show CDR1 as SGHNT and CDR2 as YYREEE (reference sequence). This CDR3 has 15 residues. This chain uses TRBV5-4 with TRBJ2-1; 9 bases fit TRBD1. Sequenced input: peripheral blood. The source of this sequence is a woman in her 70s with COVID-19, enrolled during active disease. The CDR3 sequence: CASSKDRGGHNEQFF. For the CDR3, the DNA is TGTGCCAGCAGCAAGGACAGGGGAGGCCACAATGAGCAGTTCTTC.